The 11 T cell receptor beta chains below all came from one sample that was sequenced in a study of blood T cell repertoires in COVID-19 (dated by TCRdb to about 2020). The method was the immunoSEQ multiplex PCR assay. Entries here come from immuneACCESS through TCRdb and include only in-frame sequences with V and J called. Some clones fail to appear in such tables; in the studies checked, an unresolved V gene covers under half of the shortfall, and the cause of the remainder is unknown. Present in this sample are 150,000 or so clones, 85% to 90% of which were seen just once. The biggest ten clones account for roughly 2.1% of the sample. Sequencing was performed on peripheral blood. The source is a human donor in a cohort sampled during active COVID-19.

This chain joins TRBV19 and TRBJ2-5, with D perhaps matching TRBD1 (5 bases). Germline-derived CDR1 and CDR2 are LNHDA and SQIVND (reference sequence). Deletions cut 6 bases from V and 3 bases from J, with 11 bases between. This CDR3 contains 13 residues. As DNA, the CDR3 is TGTGCCAGTAGCTACAGGATCGAAGAGACCCAGTACTTC. This translates into CASSYRIEETQYF.

The chain uses TRBV14 and TRBJ2-1; D might be TRBD2 (5 bases). The V end was cut by 1 base, the J end by 7 bases, with 14 bases between. The CDR3 runs 15 residues. CDR1 SGHDN and CDR2 FVKESK come from the germline V gene. CDR3 protein: CASSQVAYPGNEQFF. CDR3 DNA: TGTGCCAGCAGCCAAGTAGCCTACCCGGGGAATGAGCAGTTCTTC.

The chain joins TRBV4-2 to TRBJ2-1, with 11 bases aligning to TRBD2. The length of the CDR3 is 15 residues. Trimming took 7 bases from V and 4 from J; bases not matched to a gene: 6. Germline-derived CDR1 and CDR2 are LGHNA and YNFKEQ. CDR3 bases: TGTGCCAGCAACTTTCTAGCGGGAGGTTACAATGAGCAGTTCTTC. This sequence encodes CASNFLAGGYNEQFF.

The rearrangement uses TRBV2 and TRBJ1-1, with 9 bases matching TRBD1. V dropped 2 bases and J dropped 5; count of bases not matched to a gene: 3. Germline CDR1 and CDR2: SNHLY and FYNNEI. CDR3 size: 14 residues. The CDR3 DNA is TGTGCCAGCAGTGAACACAGGGGGCAAACTGAAGCTTTCTTT. Amino acid sequence: CASSEHRGQTEAFF.

The chain links TRBV5-1 to TRBJ2-7; 7 bases align to TRBD1. CDR3 size: 18 residues. Unmatched junction bases numbered 12, after V lost 0 bases and J lost 0 bases. Germline CDR1 reads SGHRS; CDR2 reads YFSETQ. For the CDR3, the DNA is TGCGCCAGCAGCTTGGGCCCGACAGGGCGGCTCGGCTCCTACGAGCAGTACTTC. Translating gives CASSLGPTGRLGSYEQYF.

This chain uses TRBV6-2 or TRBV6-3 with TRBJ2-1, with 7 bases fitting TRBD1. Germline V gene data show CDR1 as MNHEY and CDR2 as SVGEGT. V was clipped by 7 bases and J by 3 bases; unmatched bases: 12. This CDR3 spans 16 amino acids. CDR3 region: CASTPRRDSFYNEQFF. The CDR3 DNA reads as TGTGCCAGCACCCCAAGACGGGACAGTTTCTACAATGAGCAGTTCTTC.

The chain uses TRBV12-3 or TRBV12-4 and TRBJ2-5; weak D call: TRBD1 (5 bases). V dropped 7 bases and J dropped 5 bases, with 14 bases sitting between them. This CDR3 has 13 amino acids. The CDR3 protein is CASTKWGIETQYF. CDR3 in DNA: TGTGCCAGCACCAAATGGGGCATTGAGACCCAGTACTTC.

This rearrangement joins TRBV6-2 or TRBV6-3 to TRBJ2-7, with 7 bases fitting TRBD2. Trimming cost V 2 bases and J 1 base; bases outside gene matches: 2. Per the germline V gene, CDR1 is MNHEY and CDR2 is SVGEGT. The CDR3 consists of 14 residues. DNA of the CDR3: TGTGCCAGCAGTTACGGACTAGATTCCTACGAGCAGTACTTC. Translating it yields CASSYGLDSYEQYF.

This clone was observed a few times. The chain carries TRBV7-9 and TRBJ1-4; D perhaps matches TRBD1 (5 bases). Trimming stripped 4 bases from V and 0 bases from J, with 12 bases between. From germline, CDR1 is SEHNR and CDR2 FQNEAQ (reference sequence). The CDR3 loop spans 16 amino acids. The CDR3 nucleotides read TGTGCCAGCAGCTCCTATCAGGGTCCAACTAATGAAAAACTGTTTTTT. Translation gives CASSSYQGPTNEKLFF.

The V gene is TRBV28, the J gene TRBJ1-4; D not resolved. The CDR3 consists of 12 residues. With 5 bases removed from V and 11 bases from J, the gap between germline ends came to 12 bases. Germline V gene data show CDR1 as MDHEN and CDR2 as SYDVKM. The CDR3 here is CASSLNSRKLFF. CDR3 nucleotides: TGTGCCAGCAGTCTGAACAGTCGGAAACTGTTTTTT.

The chain employs TRBV24-1 and TRBJ2-3; D possibly corresponds to TRBD2 (6 bases). V shed 3 bases and J shed 4 bases, with 16 bases lying between them. The CDR3 has 16 amino acids. Germline V gene lookup returns CDR1 KGHDR and CDR2 SFDVKD. CDR3 in amino acids: CATSDGGALTADTQYF. CDR3 nucleotides: TGTGCCACCAGTGATGGCGGGGCACTAACCGCAGATACGCAGTATTTT.